This T cell receptor (beta chain) is drawn from a study of blood T cell repertoires in COVID-19. The wider study: COVID-19 samples from acute and convalescent phases originated in the United States, Italy and Spain.

This clone was seen more than once but under ten times. Followed over time, Seattle patients had been enrolled while infection was active. Original data processing: Using reference gene primer amplification, nucleated cell counts were estimated. Method: immunoSEQ multiplex PCR; TCRdb's copy keeps in-frame clones and lacks some. D and trimming were read from the DNA, whereas the V and J calls and clone size are those reported in that table. The sample shows around 370,000 clones, around 86% of them seen only once. Germline V CDR1 and CDR2: SEHNR, FQNEAQ (reference sequence). The CDR3 loop spans 14 amino acids. Trimming took 8 bases from V and 5 from J; bases not matched to a gene: 8.

The sequence came from a woman aged 45 to 65 with COVID-19, enrolled during active disease. The sample was peripheral blood. The genes are TRBV7-9 and TRBJ2-1; TRBD2 matches at 8 bases. Here the CDR3 reads CASRPGGNNNEQFF. In nucleotides, the CDR3 is TGTGCCAGCCGACCGGGAGGGAACAACAATGAGCAGTTCTTC.